The rows below give T cell receptor beta chains drawn from one sample of a study of T cell repertoires in cytomegalovirus infection. Antigens of these TCRs are unknown. TCRdb reanalysed the reads using MiXCR and keeps one entry per CDR3 protein. The sample carries over 250,000 distinct CDR3 sequences, around 20% recorded once. This specimen was cultured PBMCs, taken from culture after CMV antigen stimulation. The receptors were sampled from a human donor in good health (CMV status not recorded). Some clones in this sample may be carry-over from other donors' samples. Each CDR3 is given with its conserved first and last residue. A D gene is named only where the DNA matches it firmly. The size of a clone is reported for some rows only, either as once, few or many, or as a class for expanded clones.

j_gene | abundance | d_gene | v_gene | CDR3nt | CDR3aa
TRBJ1-6 | many | TRBD1 | TRBV7-2 | TGTGCCAGCAGCTCTGCAGGGGGCTTTTCACCCCTCCACTTT | CASSSAGGFSPLHF
TRBJ1-2 | NA | NA | TRBV20-1 | TGCAGTGCTAGCAGTAGGGGTCTATCTAACTATGGCTACACCTTC | CSASSRGLSNYGYTF
TRBJ1-6 | NA | NA | TRBV6-5 | TGTGCCAGCCGGGACGGCGATTATAATTCACCCCTCCACTTT | CASRDGDYNSPLHF
TRBJ1-6 | few | NA | TRBV7-2 | TGTGCCAGCAGCTTAGAAACGTTTAGCTCCTATAATTCACCCCTCCACTTT | CASSLETFSSYNSPLHF
TRBJ2-1 | NA | TRBD2 | TRBV7-9 | TGTGCCAGCAGCTCGGCTAGCGGGGTTTCTTCCTACAATGAGCAGTTCTTC | CASSSASGVSSYNEQFF
TRBJ2-1 | many | NA | TRBV7-8 | TGTGCCAGCAGCTTAGCCACCGGGACTCCTCAAATTGAGCAGTTCTTC | CASSLATGTPQIEQFF
TRBJ2-3 | many | NA | TRBV7-2 | TGTGCCAGCACAAAGGGGGAGGGGAAGACAGATACGCAGTATTTT | CASTKGEGKTDTQYF
TRBJ2-5 | NA | TRBD2 | TRBV6-6 | TGTGCCAGCTGTTGGCTAGCGGGAGCATTTCAAGAGACCCAGTACTTC | CASCWLAGAFQETQYF
TRBJ2-7 | many | TRBD2 | TRBV7-8 | TGTGCCAGCAGCTTACCTCCGGGAGGTTACGAGCAGTACTTC | CASSLPPGGYEQYF
TRBJ1-1 | many | TRBD1 | TRBV7-9 | TGTGCCAGCAGGATGGGACAGGGAAGCACTGAAGCTTTCTTT | CASRMGQGSTEAFF
TRBJ1-2 | few | NA | TRBV20-1 | TGCAGTGTCCCAGCTAACTATGGCTACACCTTC | CSVPANYGYTF
TRBJ2-1 | few | NA | TRBV24-1 | TGTGCCACCAGGGGGGAATACAATGAGCAGTTCTTC | CATRGEYNEQFF
TRBJ1-1 | many | NA | TRBV7-2 | TGTGCCAGCAGCTTAGCCTTCCAGAGGTCCACTGAAGCTTTCTTT | CASSLAFQRSTEAFF
TRBJ2-1 | NA | TRBD2 | TRBV6-2/TRBV6-3 | TGTGCCAGCACTGGGGGGGGGGGTTCCTACAATGAGCAGTTCTTC | CASTGGGGSYNEQFF
TRBJ2-5 | few | NA | TRBV28 | TGTGCCAGCAGTCTTCCGCAGGGCCGCATCCAGTACTTC | CASSLPQGRIQYF
TRBJ1-1 | few | NA | TRBV5-4 | TGTGCCAGCAGCTTGGTAGCAGGGAAGAACACTGAAGCTTTCTTT | CASSLVAGKNTEAFF
TRBJ1-4 | few | TRBD1 | TRBV12-3/TRBV12-4 | TGTGCCAGCAGTTCGAACGCCGGGACAGGGGATGAAAAACTGTTTTTT | CASSSNAGTGDEKLFF
TRBJ1-4 | many | NA | TRBV7-8 | TGTGCCAGCAGCCCCCAACTGCTGGGCAGATCAACTAATGAAAAACTGTTTTTT | CASSPQLLGRSTNEKLFF
TRBJ2-1 | many | NA | TRBV7-2 | TGTGCCAGCAGCCCTGGGGGGGCGCGGGAGCAGTTCTTC | CASSPGGAREQFF
TRBJ2-7 | NA | TRBD2 | TRBV30 | TGTGCCTGGGTTCTAGCGGGAGGGCCTTACGAGCAGTACTTC | CAWVLAGGPYEQYF
TRBJ1-2 | few | NA | TRBV11-2 | TGTGCCAGCAGCTTAGGTCAGGCCTATGGCTACACCTTC | CASSLGQAYGYTF
TRBJ1-4 | NA | NA | TRBV19 | TGTGCCAGTAGCCCCAGGGGAAAACTGTTTTTT | CASSPRGKLFF
TRBJ1-1 | NA | NA | TRBV6-1 | TGTGCCAGCAGTGAAATGCGGAACACTGAAGCTTTCTTT | CASSEMRNTEAFF
TRBJ1-1 | many | NA | TRBV7-2 | TGTGCCAGCAACCTTAATCCCAGTATGAACACTGAAGCTTTCTTT | CASNLNPSMNTEAFF
TRBJ1-1 | NA | NA | TRBV4-2 | TGTGCCAGCAGCCAAGGGTATGGAGGGCTATACCCTGAAGCTTTCTTT | CASSQGYGGLYPEAFF
TRBJ1-1 | many | NA | TRBV2 | TGTGCCAGCAGGGCTCTCGAGAACACTGAAGCTTTCTTT | CASRALENTEAFF
TRBJ2-1 | few | NA | TRBV7-9 | TGTGCCAGCAGCTTAGCGGTATCCCACAATGAGCAGTTCTTC | CASSLAVSHNEQFF
TRBJ2-1 | NA | TRBD2 | TRBV6-2/TRBV6-3 | TGTGCCAGCAGTTACTCCGTAAGACTAGCGCGGAATGAGCAGTTCTTC | CASSYSVRLARNEQFF
TRBJ1-3 | NA | TRBD1 | TRBV12-3/TRBV12-4 | TGTGCCAGCAGTTCGACAGGGGGCCTAAGCTCTGGAAACACCATATATTTT | CASSSTGGLSSGNTIYF
TRBJ2-7 | few | NA | TRBV27 | TGTGCCAGCAGTTTACTGGGGACATACGAGCAGTACTTC | CASSLLGTYEQYF
TRBJ1-2 | NA | NA | TRBV12-3/TRBV12-4 | TGTGCCAGCAGTTTGGGCGGGGGGTGGGCTGGCTACACCTTC | CASSLGGGWAGYTF
TRBJ2-1 | once | TRBD1 | TRBV4-3 | TGCGCCAGCAGCAGCGACCTCGCAGGGGGCAATGAGCAGTTCTTC | CASSSDLAGGNEQFF
TRBJ2-3 | many | TRBD2 | TRBV19 | TGTGCCAGTAGTCCCGGGGGGGCTAGCACAGATACGCAGTATTTT | CASSPGGASTDTQYF
TRBJ1-2 | few | NA | TRBV6-1 | TGTGCCAGCAGTGACACGGGTCAGATGGACTATGGCTACACCTTC | CASSDTGQMDYGYTF
TRBJ2-5 | many | TRBD2 | TRBV7-2 | TGTGCCAGCAGCTTAGGTGGGAGGGCCGGTGAGACCCAGTACTTC | CASSLGGRAGETQYF
TRBJ1-2 | many | NA | TRBV28 | TGTGCCAGCACCCGGAACTATGGCTACACCTTC | CASTRNYGYTF
TRBJ1-1 | NA | NA | TRBV29-1 | TGCAGCGTTGGATCTGGCGTCACTGAAGCTTTCTTT | CSVGSGVTEAFF
TRBJ2-7 | few | TRBD1 | TRBV7-2 | TGTGCCAGCAGCTTAATAGGACAGGGGAAATACGAGCAGTACTTC | CASSLIGQGKYEQYF
TRBJ2-1 | NA | NA | TRBV12-3/TRBV12-4 | TGTGCCAGCAGTTTAGTGCCCGCGGCATTGGGTGAGCAGTTCTTC | CASSLVPAALGEQFF
TRBJ2-1 | many | NA | TRBV7-2 | TGTGCCAGCAGCCAACTTGGGAAGGGGCAGTTCTTC | CASSQLGKGQFF
TRBJ2-3 | NA | NA | TRBV7-2 | TGTGCCAGCAGCTTTGGGAGTGTGCCCCCACCCGGGGATACGCAGTATTTT | CASSFGSVPPPGDTQYF
TRBJ2-2 | NA | NA | TRBV6-2/TRBV6-3 | TGTGCCAGCAGTTACGAGACTGTCACCGGGGAGCTGTTTTTT | CASSYETVTGELFF
TRBJ1-1 | NA | TRBD1 | TRBV12-3/TRBV12-4 | TGTGCCACCCAGACAGGGGTTACTGAAGCTTTCTTT | CATQTGVTEAFF
TRBJ1-1 | NA | TRBD1 | TRBV28 | TGTGCCAGTTTGACAGGGGGTTTGATCACTGAAGCTTTCTTT | CASLTGGLITEAFF
TRBJ2-3 | NA | TRBD2 | TRBV29-1 | TGCAGCGACCCGCCCGGACTAGCGACCATACCCCACACAGATACGCAGTATTTT | CSDPPGLATIPHTDTQYF
TRBJ2-1 | NA | TRBD2 | TRBV5-1 | TGCGCCAGCAGCATGGGACTAGCGGGAAGGCAGTTCTTC | CASSMGLAGRQFF
TRBJ1-2 | NA | TRBD1 | TRBV29-1 | TGCAGCACTGAAAAGGGACAGGGAGACTATGGCTACACCTTC | CSTEKGQGDYGYTF
TRBJ1-2 | few | NA | TRBV6-2/TRBV6-3 | TGTGCCAGCACCCGGGACGGAGGAAACTATGGCTACACCTTC | CASTRDGGNYGYTF
TRBJ1-2 | NA | NA | TRBV6-4 | TGTGCCAGCAGTAGGACAGTGGATGGGGGCTATGGCTACACCTTC | CASSRTVDGGYGYTF
TRBJ2-2 | many | TRBD2 | TRBV6-2/TRBV6-3 | TGTGCCAGCACCGCCCCCACTAGCGGGAGGACTCGTTCTGGGGAGCTGTTTTTT | CASTAPTSGRTRSGELFF
TRBJ1-2 | NA | NA | TRBV6-8 | TGTGCCAGCAGTTACAGCAGAGGCCTGGATGGCTACACCTTC | CASSYSRGLDGYTF
TRBJ2-7 | NA | TRBD2 | TRBV5-6 | TGTGCCAGCAGCTTGGTCGGGCTAGCGGGAACCTACGAGCAGTACTTC | CASSLVGLAGTYEQYF
TRBJ2-3 | few | TRBD2 | TRBV12-3/TRBV12-4 | TGTGCCAGCACCCTGCCGGGACTAGGGACAGATACGCAGTATTTT | CASTLPGLGTDTQYF
TRBJ1-2 | NA | NA | TRBV28 | TGTGCCAGTAACGTAGCCCGGGGAGGTCCCTATGGCTACACCTTC | CASNVARGGPYGYTF
TRBJ2-3 | many | NA | TRBV7-2 | TGTGCCAGCAGCTTAGCGCTTAGGTTTTCAGACCACCGGGGCACAGATACGCAGTATTTT | CASSLALRFSDHRGTDTQYF
TRBJ1-5 | few | NA | TRBV7-4 | TGTGCCAGCAGCTTAGTAGATTCGCCCCAGCATTTT | CASSLVDSPQHF
TRBJ1-5 | few | TRBD1 | TRBV5-6 | TGTGCCAGCAGCCCCTCCGGGACAGGGTTGCAGCCCCAGCATTTT | CASSPSGTGLQPQHF
TRBJ1-2 | few | NA | TRBV15 | TGTGCCACCAGCAGAGATTTCGGAGAGGGCTACACCTTC | CATSRDFGEGYTF